A single sample gave rise to the 27 T cell receptor beta chains below, sequenced in a study of radiation and T cells in renal cell carcinoma. Some clones are missing from TCRdb's copy, which holds only in-frame ones; the method was immunoSEQ multiplex PCR. The data show around 130,000 clones, with 75% to 85% seen just once and around 2% held by the top ten. This sample's time point: blood 2 weeks post-SBRT. Documented treatment: 15 Gy SBRT to primary tumor, nephrectomy 4 weeks later. Sample: blood, taken from a patient whose treatment included radiotherapy and nephrectomy. The origin of the receptors is an older woman with renal cell carcinoma.

This clone has a single count. The chain uses TRBV28 and TRBJ2-7; 10 bases are shared with TRBD1. This CDR3 is 15 amino acids long. CDR1 is MDHEN, CDR2 SYDVKM, per germline. Trimming removed 7 bases from V and 3 bases from J; junction bases left unmatched: 9. CDR3 amino acids: CASTPPTGGGYEQYF. CDR3 sequence (DNA): TGTGCCAGCACCCCCCCGACAGGGGGCGGCTACGAGCAGTACTTC.

This clone was picked up one time. The V gene is TRBV6-6, the J gene TRBJ1-5; 9 nucleotides match TRBD1. The V segment lost 5 bases and the J segment 2 bases; nucleotides outside the gene matches: 4. The CDR3 covers 15 residues. The V gene's germline CDR1 is MNHNY and CDR2 SVGAGI (reference sequence). CDR3 sequence: CASSQTGGGNQPQHF. CDR3 sequence (DNA): TGTGCCAGCAGTCAGACAGGGGGGGGCAATCAGCCCCAGCATTTT.

This clone appeared once. V gene TRBV2 combines with J gene TRBJ1-2; D ambiguous. CDR3 length: 12 amino acids. V was clipped by 4 bases and J by 7 bases, with 10 bases between them. Germline CDR1 SNHLY, CDR2 FYNNEI. The CDR3 region is CASSVERGGYTF. Here the CDR3 DNA reads TGTGCCAGCAGTGTCGAGCGTGGTGGCTACACCTTC.

The chain combines TRBV6-1 with TRBJ1-4, with 10 nucleotides matching TRBD1. This CDR3 has 14 residues. V dropped 6 bases and J dropped 5; count of bases not matched to a gene: 3. Germline loops: CDR1 MNHNS, CDR2 SASEGT. DNA for the CDR3: TGTGCCAGCAGAAGGGACAGGGGAAATGAAAAACTGTTTTTT. It specifies CASRRDRGNEKLFF.

The chain links TRBV7-2 to TRBJ2-3, with TRBD2 matching over 7 bases. The CDR3 is made up of 16 amino acids. Germline assignment: CDR1 SGHTA and CDR2 FQGNSA. The trim removed 2 bases at V and 7 bases at J, leaving 12 bases unmatched. The CDR3 nucleotides read TGTGCCAGCAGCTTAACGGCGGGAGAAGTGGGAAATACGCAGTATTTT. Translating gives CASSLTAGEVGNTQYF.

This sequence joins TRBV7-3 and TRBJ1-1; D ambiguous. In germline, CDR1 is SGHTA, CDR2 FQGTGA. Trimming shortened V by 5 bases and J by 5 bases, and 12 bases separated the two germline ends. CDR3 length: 13 amino acids. CDR3 in amino acids: CASSLEVNTEAFF. The CDR3 region has the DNA TGTGCCAGCAGCCTGGAGGTTAATACTGAAGCTTTCTTT. Together with reference TRBV7-3 and TRBJ1-1, the CDR3 gives the full variable domain: GAGVSQTPSNKVTEKGKYVELRCDPISGHTALYWYRQSLGQGPEFLIYFQGTGAADDSGLPNDRFFAVRPEGSVSTLKIQRTERGDSAVYLCASSLEVNTEAFFGQGTRLTVV.

The chain uses TRBV4-2 and TRBJ1-2; possibly TRBD1 for D (5 bases). V lost 0 bases, J lost 4 bases, and 15 bases lay in between. The CDR3 consists of 16 residues. Germline CDR1 and CDR2: LGHNA and YNFKEQ. The CDR3, as DNA: TGTGCCAGCAGCCAAGATCAGGGATCAGGTGGCTATGGCTACACCTTC. Its protein is CASSQDQGSGGYGYTF.

This clone appeared once. The chain uses TRBV5-6 and TRBJ1-3; D ambiguous. This CDR3 is 14 amino acids long. Trimming stripped 3 bases from V and 9 bases from J, with 16 bases between. CDR1 is SGHDT and CDR2 is YYEEEE in the germline V gene. Here the CDR3 reads CASSSLTPSTTIYF. The CDR3 DNA is TGTGCCAGCAGCTCACTGACACCGAGTACCACCATATATTTT.

J is TRBJ1-2 and V is TRBV14, with unresolved D. CDR1 and CDR2 from the germline V gene are SGHDN and FVKESK. CDR3 size: 14 residues. Trimming removed 1 base at V and 2 bases at J, with 8 bases between. CDR3 loop: CASSQANPNYGYTF. The CDR3 bases are TGTGCCAGCAGCCAAGCGAACCCCAACTATGGCTACACCTTC. The full variable domain, in which reference TRBV14 and TRBJ1-2 provide the parts outside the CDR3, is EAGVTQFPSHSVIEKGQTVTLRCDPISGHDNLYWYRRVMGKEIKFLLHFVKESKQDESGMPNNRFLAERTGGTYSTLKVQPAELEDSGVYFCASSQANPNYGYTFGSGTRLTVV.

This sequence joins TRBV9 and TRBJ2-1; perhaps TRBD2 as D (7 bases). There are 16 residues in the CDR3. V lost 0 bases and J 2 bases, leaving 12 bases between the germline ends. Germline values: CDR1 SGDLS, CDR2 YYNGEE. In nucleotides, the CDR3 is TGTGCCAGCAGCGTAGTTGGGGGGGGCACCTACAATGAGCAGTTCTTC. Its translation: CASSVVGGGTYNEQFF.

This clone appeared a single time. The V gene is TRBV6-6, the J gene TRBJ2-5; TRBD1 agrees at 8 bases. The CDR3 contains 14 residues. With 4 bases clipped from V and 4 bases from J, the junction kept 5 bases outside the gene matches. Germline V CDR1 and CDR2: MNHNY, SVGAGI (reference sequence). Here the CDR3 reads CASSSGTGGETQYF. CDR3 bases: TGTGCCAGCAGTTCTGGGACAGGCGGAGAGACCCAGTACTTC.

V and J are TRBV6-5 and TRBJ1-6; D remains ambiguous. The CDR3 loop spans 12 amino acids. With 6 bases removed from V and 7 bases from J, the gap between germline ends came to 7 bases. Per the germline V gene, CDR1 is MNHEY and CDR2 is SVGAGI. CDR3 sequence (DNA): TGTGCCAGCAGGCTCGCGAATTCACCCCTCCACTTT. Protein: CASRLANSPLHF.

This sequence joins TRBV5-4 and TRBJ1-2; 10 positions match TRBD1. Germline-derived CDR1 and CDR2 are SGHNT and YYREEE (reference sequence). The length of the CDR3 is 14 residues. V was pared by 4 bases and J by 8 bases, with 8 bases of the junction left unmatched. CDR3 sequence: CASSETGGAGGYTF. The CDR3 nucleotides are TGTGCCAGCAGCGAGACAGGGGGCGCGGGCGGCTACACCTTC.

The chain is built from TRBV5-1 and TRBJ2-1; unclear D gene. The CDR3 is 15 residues long. V was trimmed by 2 bases and J by 5 bases, leaving 14 bases between them. From germline, CDR1 is SGHRS and CDR2 YFSETQ. CDR3 bases: TGCGCCAGCAGCTTCCTTGGGATGGAGAACAATGAGCAGTTCTTC. Residues: CASSFLGMENNEQFF.

The CDR3 coding sequence is TGTGCCAGTAGTATCGGACAGACCAATTCACCCCTCCACTTT. It encodes CASSIGQTNSPLHF. V usage is TRBV19 and J usage is TRBJ1-6, with D perhaps TRBD1 (6 bases). V was clipped by 3 bases and J by 7 bases, with 10 bases between them. This CDR3 has 14 residues. CDR1 is LNHDA and CDR2 is SQIVND in the germline V gene (reference sequence).

This chain connects TRBV28 to TRBJ2-1; possibly TRBD1 or TRBD2 for D (5 bases each). Per germline, CDR1 MDHEN and CDR2 SYDVKM. This CDR3 contains 15 residues. Trimming stripped 3 bases from V and 10 bases from J, with 19 bases between. The CDR3: CASSFSSGTQLEQFF. The CDR3 DNA sequence: TGTGCCAGCAGTTTCTCTTCCGGGACCCAGCTAGAGCAGTTCTTC.

This clone was picked up a small number of times. The J gene is TRBJ1-2, the V gene TRBV5-1; D is undetermined. Per germline, CDR1 SGHRS and CDR2 YFSETQ. The CDR3 is 15 residues long. Trimming left V 1 base short and J 7 bases short, with 17 bases between. Written as DNA, the CDR3 is TGCGCCAGCAGCTTGTCGGCTACGGGAGTTAGTGGCTACACCTTC. Translation: CASSLSATGVSGYTF.

This clone was detected only once. The chain links TRBV28 to TRBJ2-3; no reliable D call. The CDR3 extends over 16 amino acids. V was cut by 7 bases and J by 0 bases, with 17 bases left in between. The V gene's germline CDR1 is MDHEN and CDR2 SYDVKM. The chain's CDR3 is CASMPPNLPSTDTQYF. The CDR3 DNA reads as TGTGCCAGCATGCCCCCCAACCTACCCAGCACAGATACGCAGTATTTT.

This chain links TRBV2 with TRBJ1-2; TRBD1 might be the D (6 bases). Germline V gives CDR1 SNHLY, CDR2 FYNNEI. The CDR3 totals 13 residues. V was clipped by 7 bases and J by 8 bases, with 17 bases between them. The CDR3 nucleotides are TGTGCCAGCATTATGGGGGGGCCAGAAGGCTACACCTTC. Residues: CASIMGGPEGYTF.

This chain connects TRBV7-2 to TRBJ2-1; D gene unclear. CDR3 length: 13 amino acids. From germline, CDR1 is SGHTA and CDR2 FQGNSA. V gave up 1 base and J gave up 9 bases, with 10 bases separating them. This CDR3 is CASSLGLGGEQFF. Here the CDR3 DNA reads TGTGCCAGCAGCTTAGGGTTGGGCGGTGAGCAGTTCTTC.

The chain couples TRBV6-5 to TRBJ1-4, with D uncertain. Germline CDR1 is MNHEY and CDR2 is SVGAGI. CDR3 size: 15 residues. The V and J ends lost 4 bases and 4 bases respectively, with 13 bases between them. CDR3 sequence (DNA): TGTGCCAGCAGTTCCCTACCGGGGAATAATGAAAAACTGTTTTTT. Amino acids: CASSSLPGNNEKLFF.

This CDR3 is CASSSGTGNYGYTF. CDR3 DNA: TGTGCCAGCAGTTCCGGGACAGGGAACTATGGCTACACCTTC. The rearrangement uses TRBV28 and TRBJ1-2; the match to TRBD1 covers 9 bases. The CDR3 is 14 residues long. Germline loops: CDR1 MDHEN, CDR2 SYDVKM. The trim removed 4 bases at V and 2 bases at J, leaving 2 bases unmatched.

The chain couples TRBV6-4 to TRBJ1-6; unclear D gene. CDR3 length: 13 residues. The V gene lost 3 bases and the J gene lost 1 base, with 1 base spanning the gap. In germline, CDR1 is MRHNA, CDR2 SNTAGT. The CDR3, as DNA: TGTGCCAGCAGTGAGTCCTATAATTCACCCCTCCACTTT. This codes for CASSESYNSPLHF.

The genes are TRBV28 and TRBJ2-7; D gene unclear. The CDR3 contains 13 residues. Germline-derived CDR1 and CDR2 are MDHEN and SYDVKM. Trimming pared 2 bases from V and 12 bases from J, leaving 17 bases between. CDR3 sequence: CASSLGSYRVLYF. The CDR3 coding sequence is TGTGCCAGCAGTTTAGGGTCATATAGGGTCTTGTACTTC.

V is TRBV9 and J is TRBJ2-1; possibly TRBD2 for D (5 bases). Germline lookup yields CDR1 SGDLS and CDR2 YYNGEE. The V and J ends lost 5 bases and 8 bases respectively, with 11 bases between them. This CDR3 region has 12 residues. The CDR3 region has the DNA TGTGCCAGCAGTCGGGATAGGGATGAGCAGTTCTTC. Its protein product is CASSRDRDEQFF.

The V and J genes are TRBV6-5 and TRBJ2-1; 9 positions agree with TRBD1. The germline CDR1 and CDR2 sequences are MNHEY and SVGAGI. The CDR3 spans 15 residues. V was clipped by 7 bases and J by 4 bases; unmatched bases: 8. As DNA, the CDR3 is TGTGCCAGCACCCCCCCGACAGGGGGGTACAATGAGCAGTTCTTC. Amino acids: CASTPPTGGYNEQFF.

The table lists this clone with many counts. The chain employs TRBV6-5 and TRBJ2-7; a possible D gene is TRBD1 (7 bases). This CDR3 is built from 15 residues. The germline V and J ends were trimmed by 5 bases and 7 bases, with 21 bases remaining between them. Germline assignment: CDR1 MNHEY and CDR2 SVGAGI. For the CDR3, the DNA is TGTGCCAGCAGTCCCCGGGACAGACATGGAGGGGAGCAGTACTTC. Its protein is CASSPRDRHGGEQYF.